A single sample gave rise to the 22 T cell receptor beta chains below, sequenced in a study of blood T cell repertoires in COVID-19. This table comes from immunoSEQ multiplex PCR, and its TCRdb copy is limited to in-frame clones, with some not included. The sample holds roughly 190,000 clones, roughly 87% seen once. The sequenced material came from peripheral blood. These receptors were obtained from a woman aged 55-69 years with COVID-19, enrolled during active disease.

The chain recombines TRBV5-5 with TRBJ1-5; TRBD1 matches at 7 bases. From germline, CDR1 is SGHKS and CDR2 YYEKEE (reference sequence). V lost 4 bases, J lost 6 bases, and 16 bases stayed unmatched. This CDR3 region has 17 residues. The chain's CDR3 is CASSEDRFPRQGQPQHF. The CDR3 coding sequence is TGTGCCAGCAGCGAGGACAGGTTCCCCCGCCAGGGTCAGCCCCAGCATTTT. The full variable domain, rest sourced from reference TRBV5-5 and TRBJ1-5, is DAGVTQSPTHLIKTRGQQVTLRCSPISGHKSVSWYQQVLGQGPQFIFQYYEKEERGRGNFPDRFSARQFPNYSSELNVNALLLGDSALYLCASSEDRFPRQGQPQHFGDGTRLSIL.

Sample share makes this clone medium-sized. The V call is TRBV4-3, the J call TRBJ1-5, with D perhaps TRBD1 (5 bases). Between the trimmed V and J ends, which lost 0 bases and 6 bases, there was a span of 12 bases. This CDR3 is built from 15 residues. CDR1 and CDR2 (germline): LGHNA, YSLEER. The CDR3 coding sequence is TGCGCCAGCAGCCAAGATCGGGGGGAGGGTCAGCCCCAGCATTTT. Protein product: CASSQDRGEGQPQHF.

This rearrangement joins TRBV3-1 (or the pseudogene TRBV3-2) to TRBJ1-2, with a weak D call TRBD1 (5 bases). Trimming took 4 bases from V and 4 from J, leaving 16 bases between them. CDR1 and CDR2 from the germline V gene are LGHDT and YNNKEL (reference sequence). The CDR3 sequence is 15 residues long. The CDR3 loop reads CASSPLRGVIYGYTF. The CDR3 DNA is TGTGCCAGCAGCCCACTCCGGGGGGTTATCTATGGCTACACCTTC.

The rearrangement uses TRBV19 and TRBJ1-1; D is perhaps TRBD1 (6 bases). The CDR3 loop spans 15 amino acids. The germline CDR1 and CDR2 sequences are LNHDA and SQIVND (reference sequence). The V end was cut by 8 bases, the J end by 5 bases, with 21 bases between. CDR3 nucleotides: TGTGCCAGTTTTCCGGGGGGGGCCGCGGGAACTGAAGCTTTCTTT. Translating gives CASFPGGAAGTEAFF.

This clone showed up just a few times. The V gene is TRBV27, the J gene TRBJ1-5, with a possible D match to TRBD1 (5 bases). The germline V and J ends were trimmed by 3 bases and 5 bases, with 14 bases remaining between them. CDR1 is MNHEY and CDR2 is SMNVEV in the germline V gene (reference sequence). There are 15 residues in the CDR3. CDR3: CASSLGGGGDQPQHF. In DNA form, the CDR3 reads TGTGCCAGCAGTTTGGGGGGGGGAGGAGATCAGCCCCAGCATTTT.

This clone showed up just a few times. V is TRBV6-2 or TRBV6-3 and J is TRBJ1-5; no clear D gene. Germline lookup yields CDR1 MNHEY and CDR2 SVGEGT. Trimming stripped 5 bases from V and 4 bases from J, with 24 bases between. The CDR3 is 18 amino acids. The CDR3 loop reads CASSRTYTRRSHNQPQHF. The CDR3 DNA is TGTGCCAGCAGTAGAACCTACACACGACGGAGTCATAATCAGCCCCAGCATTTT.

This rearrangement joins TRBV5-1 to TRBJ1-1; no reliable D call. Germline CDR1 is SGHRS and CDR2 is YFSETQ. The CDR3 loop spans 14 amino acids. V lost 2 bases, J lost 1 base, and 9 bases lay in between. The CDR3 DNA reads TGCGCCAGCAGCTTCTCGCGCCCGAACACTGAAGCTTTCTTT. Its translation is CASSFSRPNTEAFF.

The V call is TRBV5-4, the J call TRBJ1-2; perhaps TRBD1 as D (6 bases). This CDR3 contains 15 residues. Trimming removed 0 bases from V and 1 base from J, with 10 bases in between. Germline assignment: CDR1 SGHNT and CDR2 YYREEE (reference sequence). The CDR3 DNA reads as TGTGCCAGCAGCTTGGATCCAGGGGATAACTATGGCTACACCTTC. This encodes CASSLDPGDNYGYTF.

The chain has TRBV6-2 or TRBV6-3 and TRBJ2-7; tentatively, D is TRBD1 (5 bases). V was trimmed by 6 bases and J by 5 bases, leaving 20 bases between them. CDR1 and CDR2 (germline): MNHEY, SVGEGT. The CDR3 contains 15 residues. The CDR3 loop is CASSHAIQGRNEQYV. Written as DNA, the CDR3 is TGTGCCAGCAGCCACGCAATCCAGGGTCGCAACGAGCAGTACGTC.

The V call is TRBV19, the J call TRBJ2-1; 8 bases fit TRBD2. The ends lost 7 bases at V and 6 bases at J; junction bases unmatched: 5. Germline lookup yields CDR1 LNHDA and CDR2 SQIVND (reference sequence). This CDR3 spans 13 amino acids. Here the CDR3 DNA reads TGTGCCAGTATCGCGGGGGGCCGCAATGAGCAGTTCTTC. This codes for CASIAGGRNEQFF.

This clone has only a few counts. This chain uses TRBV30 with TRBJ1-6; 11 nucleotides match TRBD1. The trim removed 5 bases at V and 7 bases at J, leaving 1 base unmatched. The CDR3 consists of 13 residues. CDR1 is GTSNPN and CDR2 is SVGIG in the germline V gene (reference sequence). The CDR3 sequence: CAWGQGANSPLHF. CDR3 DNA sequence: TGTGCCTGGGGACAGGGGGCAAATTCACCCCTCCACTTT. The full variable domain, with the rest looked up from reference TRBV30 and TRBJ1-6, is SQTIHQWPATLVQPVGSPLSLECTVEGTSNPNLYWYRQAAGRGLQLLFYSVGIGQISSEVPQNLSASRPQDRQFILSSKKLLLSDSGFYLCAWGQGANSPLHFGNGTRLTVT.

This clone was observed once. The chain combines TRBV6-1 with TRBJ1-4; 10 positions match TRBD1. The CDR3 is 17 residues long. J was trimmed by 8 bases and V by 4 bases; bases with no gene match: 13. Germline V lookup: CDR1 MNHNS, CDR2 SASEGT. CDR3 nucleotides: TGTGCCAGCAGTGGGACCGCTCGACAGGGGGCCTGGGAAAAACTGTTTTTT. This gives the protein CASSGTARQGAWEKLFF.

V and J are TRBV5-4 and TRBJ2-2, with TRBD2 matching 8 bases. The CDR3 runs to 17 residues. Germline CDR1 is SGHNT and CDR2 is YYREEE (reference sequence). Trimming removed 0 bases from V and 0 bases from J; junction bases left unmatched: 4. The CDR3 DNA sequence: TGTGCCAGCAGCTTGGCTAGCGGGCGGACGAACACCGGGGAGCTGTTTTTT. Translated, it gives CASSLASGRTNTGELFF. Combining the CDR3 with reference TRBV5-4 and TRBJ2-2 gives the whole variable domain ETGVTQSPTHLIKTRGQQVTLRCSSQSGHNTVSWYQQALGQGPQFIFQYYREEENGRGNFPPRFSGLQFPNYSSELNVNALELDDSALYLCASSLASGRTNTGELFFGEGSRLTVL.

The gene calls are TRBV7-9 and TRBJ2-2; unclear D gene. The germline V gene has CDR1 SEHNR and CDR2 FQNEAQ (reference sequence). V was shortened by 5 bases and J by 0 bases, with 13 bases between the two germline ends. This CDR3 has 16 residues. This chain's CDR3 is CASSHRRVANTGELFF. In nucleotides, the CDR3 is TGTGCCAGCAGCCACCGCCGAGTCGCGAACACCGGGGAGCTGTTTTTT.

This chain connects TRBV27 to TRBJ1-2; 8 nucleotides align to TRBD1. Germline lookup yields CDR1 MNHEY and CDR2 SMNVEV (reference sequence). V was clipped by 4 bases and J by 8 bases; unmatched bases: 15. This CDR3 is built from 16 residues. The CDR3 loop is CASSSSPGQAAGGYTF. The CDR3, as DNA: TGTGCCAGCAGTTCGTCCCCGGGACAGGCAGCAGGGGGCTACACCTTC.

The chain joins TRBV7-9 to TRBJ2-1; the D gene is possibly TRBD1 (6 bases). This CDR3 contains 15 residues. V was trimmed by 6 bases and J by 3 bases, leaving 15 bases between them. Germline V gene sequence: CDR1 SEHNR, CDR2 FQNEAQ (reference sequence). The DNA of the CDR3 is TGTGCCAGCAGTCATACGAACAGGGACTACAATGAGCAGTTCTTC. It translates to CASSHTNRDYNEQFF.

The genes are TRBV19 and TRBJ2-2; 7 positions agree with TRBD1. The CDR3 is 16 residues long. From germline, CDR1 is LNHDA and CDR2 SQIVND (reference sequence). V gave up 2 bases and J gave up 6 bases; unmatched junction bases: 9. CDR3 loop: CASSIRTGDSSGELFF. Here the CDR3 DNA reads TGTGCCAGTAGTATACGAACAGGGGATTCGTCCGGGGAGCTGTTTTTT.

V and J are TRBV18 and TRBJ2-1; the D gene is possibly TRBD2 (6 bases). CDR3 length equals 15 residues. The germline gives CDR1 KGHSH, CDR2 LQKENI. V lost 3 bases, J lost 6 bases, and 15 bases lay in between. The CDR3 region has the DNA TGTGCCAGCTCACCGACGGGAGAAGGCGGCAATGAGCAGTTCTTC. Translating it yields CASSPTGEGGNEQFF. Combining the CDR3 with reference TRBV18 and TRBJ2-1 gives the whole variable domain NAGVMQNPRHLVRRRGQEARLRCSPMKGHSHVYWYRQLPEEGLKFMVYLQKENIIDESGMPKERFSAEFPKEGPSILRIQQVVRGDSAAYFCASSPTGEGGNEQFFGPGTRLTVL.

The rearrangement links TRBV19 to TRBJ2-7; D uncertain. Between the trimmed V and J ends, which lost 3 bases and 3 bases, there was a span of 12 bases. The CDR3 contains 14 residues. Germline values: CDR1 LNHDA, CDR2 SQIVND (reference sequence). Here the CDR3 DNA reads TGTGCCAGTAGTATCACAGCCACCAGCTACGAGCAGTACGTC. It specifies CASSITATSYEQYV.

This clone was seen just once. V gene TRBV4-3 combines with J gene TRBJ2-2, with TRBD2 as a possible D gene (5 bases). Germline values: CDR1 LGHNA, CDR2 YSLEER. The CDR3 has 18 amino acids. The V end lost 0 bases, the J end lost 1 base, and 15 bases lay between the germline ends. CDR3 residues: CASSQDPPQRLNTGELFF. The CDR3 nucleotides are TGCGCCAGCAGCCAAGACCCTCCTCAGCGGCTGAACACCGGGGAGCTGTTTTTT.

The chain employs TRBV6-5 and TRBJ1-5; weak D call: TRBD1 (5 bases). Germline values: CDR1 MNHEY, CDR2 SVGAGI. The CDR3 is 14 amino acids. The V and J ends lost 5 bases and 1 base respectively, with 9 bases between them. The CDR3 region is CASSRQGSNQPQHF. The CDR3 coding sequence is TGTGCCAGCAGTAGGCAGGGAAGCAATCAGCCCCAGCATTTT.

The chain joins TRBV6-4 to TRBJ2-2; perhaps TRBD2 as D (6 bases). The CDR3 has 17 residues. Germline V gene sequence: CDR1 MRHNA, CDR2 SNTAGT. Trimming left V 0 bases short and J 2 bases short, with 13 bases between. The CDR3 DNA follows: TGTGCCAGCAGTGACTCGTCTAGCGAAAAAAACACCGGGGAGCTGTTTTTT. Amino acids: CASSDSSSEKNTGELFF.